Listed here are 32 T cell receptor beta chains from one sample, sequenced in a study of CD8 T cells in Susac syndrome. A quantity of about 0.45 to 1 ug RNA underwent reverse transcription using random hexamers. TCRdb processed the immunoSEQ multiplex PCR reads anew with MiXCR; each CDR3 protein has one entry. This sample has around 160,000 distinct CDR3 sequences, with approximately 95% found just once. The sample taken for sequencing was CD4+ T cells from PBMCs. These receptors were obtained from a human donor with multiple sclerosis.

The V call is TRBV6-5, the J call TRBJ2-1; D call uncertain. V lost 7 bases to trimming and J lost 5 bases, with 15 bases between them. Germline CDR1 MNHEY, CDR2 SVGAGI. This CDR3 region has 14 residues. CDR3 in DNA: TGTGCCAGCAACTCGGCCGAGCGCCACAATGAGCAGTTCTTC. Translated, it gives CASNSAERHNEQFF.

The gene calls are TRBV15 and TRBJ2-6; the match to TRBD1 covers 8 bases. V lost 4 bases to trimming and J lost 0 bases; unmatched junction nucleotides: 14. The CDR3 is 20 residues long. Per the germline V gene, CDR1 is LNHNV and CDR2 is YYDKDF (reference sequence). The CDR3 reads CATSTERTGRGDSGANVLTF. CDR3 bases: TGTGCCACCAGCACCGAAAGGACAGGGCGAGGAGACTCTGGGGCCAACGTCCTGACTTTC.

This chain links TRBV6-5 with TRBJ2-3; perhaps TRBD2 as D (5 bases). The germline V gene encodes CDR1 MNHEY and CDR2 SVGAGI. The CDR3 has 14 residues. V was trimmed by 5 bases and J by 1 base, leaving 10 bases between them. CDR3 coding DNA: TGTGCCAGCAGTCCCGGAGGCGGCACAGATACGCAGTATTTT. Translation: CASSPGGGTDTQYF.

This clonotype was picked up one time. The chain uses TRBV5-1 and TRBJ2-3; TRBD2 matches 12 bases. Germline V gives CDR1 SGHRS, CDR2 YFSETQ. V shed 4 bases and J 5 bases; nucleotides not matched to a gene: 8. This CDR3 spans 16 amino acids. CDR3 coding DNA: TGCGCCAGCAGCCCCCCACTAGCGGGAGGAAGAGATACGCAGTATTTT. Translating gives CASSPPLAGGRDTQYF.

This clonotype has only one observation. The chain joins TRBV19 to TRBJ2-5; 7 bases align to TRBD1. This CDR3 spans 14 amino acids. The V gene end was trimmed by 9 bases and the J gene end by 1 base; junction bases not matched to a gene: 8. Germline assignment: CDR1 LNHDA and CDR2 SQIVND (reference sequence). The CDR3 sequence: CASRTGQPQETQYF. In nucleotides, the CDR3 is TGTGCCAGCCGGACAGGCCAACCCCAAGAGACCCAGTACTTC.

CDR3 DNA sequence: TGTGCCAGCAGTTTATGGGGCTTCGACACTGAAGCTTTCTTT. It translates to CASSLWGFDTEAFF. The chain has TRBV27 and TRBJ1-1, with D maybe TRBD1 (5 bases). The V gene lost 1 base and the J gene lost 3 bases, with 9 bases spanning the gap. Looked up from germline, CDR1 is MNHEY and CDR2 is SMNVEV (reference sequence). The CDR3 spans 14 residues.

This rearrangement joins TRBV10-3 to TRBJ1-1, with unresolved D. Germline V CDR1 and CDR2: ENHRY, SYGVKD. The CDR3 consists of 13 residues. The V and J ends lost 6 bases and 3 bases respectively, with 11 bases between them. The CDR3 nucleotides are TGTGCCATCAGCCTCCGGGGAGACACTGAAGCTTTCTTT. Amino acids: CAISLRGDTEAFF.

This clonotype was seen once. V and J are TRBV25-1 and TRBJ1-1; D is undetermined. This CDR3 is 13 amino acids long. CDR1 is MGHDK and CDR2 is SYGVNS in the germline V gene. Trimming stripped 6 bases from V and 12 bases from J, with 20 bases between. This chain's CDR3 is CASSPDRPTGPFF. CDR3 DNA: TGTGCCAGCAGCCCAGACCGTCCCACCGGTCCTTTCTTT.

The chain uses TRBV7-9 and TRBJ2-1; tentatively, D is TRBD1 or TRBD2 (5 bases each). The CDR3 extends over 17 amino acids. CDR1 and CDR2 from the germline V gene are SEHNR and FQNEAQ (reference sequence). V shed 1 base and J shed 9 bases, with 22 bases lying between them. The CDR3 region is CASSLVSRDPAGFEQFF. The DNA of the CDR3 is TGTGCCAGCAGCTTAGTAAGCCGGGACCCCGCTGGGTTTGAGCAGTTCTTC. Looking up the rest from reference TRBV7-9 and TRBJ2-1 gives the full variable domain: DTGVSQNPRHKITKRGQNVTFRCDPISEHNRLYWYRQTLGQGPEFLTYFQNEAQLEKSRLLSDRFSAERPKGSFSTLEIQRTEQGDSAMYLCASSLVSRDPAGFEQFFGPGTRLTVL.

The chain joins TRBV12-3 or TRBV12-4 to TRBJ2-5; D gene uncertain. The length of the CDR3 is 13 residues. The V end was cut by 1 base, the J end by 4 bases, with 7 bases between. CDR3: CASSLGVRETQYF. The DNA of the CDR3 is TGTGCCAGCAGTTTAGGGGTTCGAGAGACCCAGTACTTC.

The rearrangement joins TRBV3-1 to TRBJ2-5, with 12 bases lining up with TRBD1. The CDR3 sequence is 16 residues long. Germline CDR1 reads LGHDT; CDR2 reads YNNKEL (reference sequence). The V segment lost 1 base and the J segment 5 bases; nucleotides outside the gene matches: 5. Written as DNA, the CDR3 is TGTGCCAGCAGCCAAGTGGGACAGGGGGCGCAGGAGACCCAGTACTTC. This codes for CASSQVGQGAQETQYF.

V gene TRBV19 combines with J gene TRBJ2-3; tentative D call: TRBD2 (7 bases). This CDR3 is built from 14 residues. V was cut by 6 bases and J by 4 bases, with 14 bases left in between. Germline assignment: CDR1 LNHDA and CDR2 SQIVND (reference sequence). The CDR3 DNA is TGTGCCAGTAGATTGGCGGGGGCCGCAGATACGCAGTATTTT. Protein: CASRLAGAADTQYF.

In DNA form, the CDR3 reads TGCAGTGCTAGAGATCCAGGCCGGCGGGCAGACACTGAAGCTTTCTTT. Translating gives CSARDPGRRADTEAFF. V gene TRBV20-1 combines with J gene TRBJ1-1, with D hard to call. The V end lost 0 bases, the J end lost 3 bases, and 17 bases lay between the germline ends. Germline-derived CDR1 and CDR2 are DFQATT and SNEGSKA (reference sequence). The CDR3 extends over 16 amino acids.

This clonotype showed up just once. CDR3 nucleotide sequence: TGTGCCAGCAGTGCGGGCAGGGGTACTTACGAGCAGTACTTC. Translated, it gives CASSAGRGTYEQYF. V usage is TRBV2 and J usage is TRBJ2-7; the D gene is possibly TRBD1 (6 bases). With 4 bases removed from V and 4 bases from J, the gap between germline ends came to 14 bases. Germline V lookup: CDR1 SNHLY, CDR2 FYNNEI. The CDR3 runs to 14 residues.

The chain carries TRBV29-1 and TRBJ2-7; TRBD2 is a possible D gene (7 bases). Trimming pared 7 bases from V and 0 bases from J, leaving 16 bases between. This CDR3 comprises 14 residues. Germline assignment: CDR1 SQVTM and CDR2 ANQGSEA. The CDR3 bases are TGCAGCGGCGGTAAGGGGGGGAGCTCCTACGAGCAGTACTTC. Its protein product is CSGGKGGSSYEQYF.

The V gene is TRBV4-2, the J gene TRBJ2-3; 8 nucleotides align to TRBD2. In germline, CDR1 is LGHNA, CDR2 YNFKEQ. CDR3 length: 19 amino acids. V lost 0 bases and J lost 5; bases outside the gene matches: 16. The CDR3 reads CASSQDGGRIAGSGDTQYF. CDR3 DNA sequence: TGTGCCAGCAGCCAAGACGGCGGGAGGATCGCGGGAAGCGGAGATACGCAGTATTTT.

The chain links TRBV23-1 to TRBJ1-5, with 7 nucleotides matching TRBD1. TRBV23-1 is identified as an open reading frame with a role that is uncertain. With 7 bases clipped from V and 6 bases from J, the junction kept 15 bases outside the gene matches. The CDR3 runs to 16 residues. CDR3: CASTNPGGGRAQPQHF. The CDR3 DNA reads as TGCGCCAGCACCAACCCAGGGGGGGGCCGTGCTCAGCCCCAGCATTTT.

The chain combines TRBV28 with TRBJ2-7; D is unresolved. Germline CDR1 reads MDHEN; CDR2 reads SYDVKM. Trimming stripped 3 bases from V and 6 bases from J, with 9 bases between. This CDR3 is 12 amino acids long. Written as DNA, the CDR3 is TGTGCCAGCAGTTTCCTACTACGCGAGCAGTACTTC. Protein: CASSFLLREQYF. Based on the CDR3 plus reference TRBV28 and TRBJ2-7, the full variable domain is DVKVTQSSRYLVKRTGEKVFLECVQDMDHENMFWYRQDPGLGLRLIYFSYDVKMKEKGDIPEGYSVSREKKERFSLILESASTNQTSMYLCASSFLLREQYFGPGTRLTVT.

The V gene is TRBV23-1, the J gene TRBJ1-4; D unresolved. TRBV23-1 is filed as an ORF, its function uncertain. The V end lost 4 bases, the J end lost 3 bases, and 6 bases lay between the germline ends. This CDR3 is built from 13 residues. The CDR3 DNA reads as TGCGCCAGCAGTCGTCCGCCTAATGAAAAACTGTTTTTT. Protein: CASSRPPNEKLFF.

CDR3 nucleotide sequence: TGCAGTGCACCCGGGAGGGGCCAAGAGACCCAGTACTTC. The encoded protein is CSAPGRGQETQYF. The rearrangement uses TRBV20-1 and TRBJ2-5; 8 bases are shared with TRBD2. Germline CDR1 and CDR2: DFQATT and SNEGSKA (reference sequence). V trimming: 6 bases; J trimming: 1 base; junction bases outside the gene matches: 4. This CDR3 has 13 residues.

The chain employs TRBV3-1 and TRBJ2-1; D is possibly TRBD2 (5 bases). The germline V and J ends were trimmed by 4 bases and 12 bases, with 25 bases remaining between them. The CDR3 is 16 amino acids. CDR1 LGHDT and CDR2 YNNKEL come from the germline V gene (reference sequence). Here the CDR3 reads CASSLEPASLGEGQFF. The CDR3 DNA follows: TGTGCCAGCAGCCTCGAACCGGCCTCCCTGGGAGAGGGGCAGTTCTTC.

This clonotype came up a few times. The chain couples TRBV12-3 or TRBV12-4 to TRBJ1-2; 7 bases are shared with TRBD1. Trimming removed 3 bases from V and 8 bases from J; junction bases left unmatched: 9. CDR3 length: 14 residues. CDR3 nucleotides: TGTGCCAGCAGTTTTCCCAGACAGGGTGGCGGCTACACCTTC. Translation gives CASSFPRQGGGYTF.

The J gene is TRBJ2-5, the V gene TRBV7-3; possibly TRBD1 for D (5 bases). There are 13 residues in the CDR3. Germline assignment: CDR1 SGHTA and CDR2 FQGTGA. V was shortened by 5 bases and J by 5 bases, with 12 bases between the two germline ends. CDR3 DNA: TGTGCCAGCAGCCCTCAGGGTGGCGAGACCCAGTACTTC. Protein sequence: CASSPQGGETQYF. Looking up the rest from reference TRBV7-3 and TRBJ2-5 gives the full variable domain: GAGVSQTPSNKVTEKGKYVELRCDPISGHTALYWYRQSLGQGPEFLIYFQGTGAADDSGLPNDRFFAVRPEGSVSTLKIQRTERGDSAVYLCASSPQGGETQYFGPGTRLLVL.

CDR3 DNA sequence: TGTGCCAGCAGCTGGGAACAGGGGTTCTACGAGCAGTACTTC. Residues: CASSWEQGFYEQYF. This chain uses TRBV5-4 with TRBJ2-7, with 7 bases lining up with TRBD1. Germline loops: CDR1 SGHNT, CDR2 YYREEE (reference sequence). The V segment lost 3 bases and the J segment 3 bases; nucleotides outside the gene matches: 6. The CDR3 consists of 14 residues.

The V and J genes are TRBV28 and TRBJ1-1, with D unclear. V lost 10 bases, J lost 2 bases, and 17 bases lay in between. The CDR3 totals 14 residues. Germline CDR1 reads MDHEN; CDR2 reads SYDVKM. CDR3: CATGPSHVNTEAFF. The CDR3 nucleotides read TGTGCCACCGGGCCGTCGCACGTCAACACTGAAGCTTTCTTT.

The chain uses TRBV5-1 and TRBJ2-5, with TRBD2 matching over 7 bases. Germline V gene data show CDR1 as SGHRS and CDR2 as YFSETQ. The CDR3 covers 15 residues. Trimming removed 4 bases from V and 2 bases from J; junction bases left unmatched: 8. The CDR3 coding sequence is TGCGCCAGCAGCAACGGGGGAGGGGTTCAAGAGACCCAGTACTTC. Protein sequence: CASSNGGGVQETQYF. The variable domain in full, completed from reference TRBV5-1 and TRBJ2-5, reads KAGVTQTPRYLIKTRGQQVTLSCSPISGHRSVSWYQQTPGQGLQFLFEYFSETQRNKGNFPGRFSGRQFSNSRSEMNVSTLELGDSALYLCASSNGGGVQETQYFGPGTRLLVL.

The chain employs TRBV7-9 and TRBJ2-7; D may match TRBD1 or TRBD2 (5 bases each). The CDR3 sequence is 14 residues long. V lost 5 bases and J lost 0, with 11 bases in between. Germline assignment: CDR1 SEHNR and CDR2 FQNEAQ (reference sequence). CDR3 loop: CASSRGTDSYEQYF. CDR3 DNA: TGTGCCAGCAGCCGAGGGACGGACTCCTACGAGCAGTACTTC.

The chain is built from TRBV5-6 and TRBJ2-7, with D maybe TRBD1 (6 bases). This CDR3 has 14 residues. The V gene lost 1 base and the J gene lost 3 bases, with 11 bases spanning the gap. Looked up from germline, CDR1 is SGHDT and CDR2 is YYEEEE. CDR3 sequence (DNA): TGTGCCAGCAGCTTGACAGGGAAATTCTACGAGCAGTACTTC. This encodes CASSLTGKFYEQYF.

The chain couples TRBV2 to TRBJ2-1; D is undetermined. The CDR3 length is 13 residues. Trimming shortened V by 4 bases and J by 2 bases, and 6 bases separated the two germline ends. The germline V gene has CDR1 SNHLY and CDR2 FYNNEI. The CDR3, as DNA: TGTGCCAGCAGTGGCAGTACCTACAATGAGCAGTTCTTC. Translation gives CASSGSTYNEQFF.

The rearrangement joins TRBV27 to TRBJ2-7; D call uncertain. The germline CDR1 and CDR2 sequences are MNHEY and SMNVEV (reference sequence). V was pared by 5 bases and J by 2 bases, with 19 bases between. CDR3 length equals 16 residues. CDR3 sequence reads: CASSLNPTAVAYEQYF. CDR3 nucleotide sequence: TGTGCCAGCAGTCTCAACCCCACGGCGGTCGCCTACGAGCAGTACTTC.

The V and J genes are TRBV20-1 and TRBJ1-1; D gene ambiguous. The germline CDR1 and CDR2 sequences are DFQATT and SNEGSKA (reference sequence). The V end was cut by 3 bases, the J end by 1 base, with 12 bases between. The CDR3 has 14 residues. This CDR3 reads CSARAGGPNTEAFF. CDR3 coding DNA: TGCAGTGCTAGGGCTGGAGGGCCGAACACTGAAGCTTTCTTT.

As DNA, the CDR3 is TGTGCCTGGAGTGATGGTAGTAGCGACTACAATGAGCAGTTCTTC. Translation: CAWSDGSSDYNEQFF. The genes are TRBV30 and TRBJ2-1, with TRBD2 as a possible D gene (5 bases). The germline gives CDR1 GTSNPN, CDR2 SVGIG (reference sequence). Trimming pared 1 base from V and 3 bases from J, leaving 13 bases between. The CDR3 sequence is 15 residues long. The full variable domain, rest sourced from reference TRBV30 and TRBJ2-1, is SQTIHQWPATLVQPVGSPLSLECTVEGTSNPNLYWYRQAAGRGLQLLFYSVGIGQISSEVPQNLSASRPQDRQFILSSKKLLLSDSGFYLCAWSDGSSDYNEQFFGPGTRLTVL.